This entry lists 20 T cell receptor beta chains sequenced from one sample in a study of human T cells and chemical hapten exposure. A single record per CDR3 protein comes from TCRdb applying MiXCR to the RACE reads. Among about 80,000 distinct CDR3 sequences, about 15% were seen once, and the ten largest hold about 4.9%. Time point described: pre-sensitization, week 0. The treatment is: therapeutic diphenylcyclopropenone sensitization with weekly scalp DPC. Here the sequenced sample was whole blood, taken in connection with sensitization to the hapten diphenylcyclopropenone (DPC). All receptors come from a woman in her forties or fifties with alopecia areata. Some clones in this sample may be carry-over from other donors' samples.

This clonotype was found many times. This chain uses TRBV6-2 or TRBV6-3 with TRBJ2-1, with D perhaps TRBD1 (5 bases). The CDR3 contains 13 residues. V was shortened by 4 bases and J by 3 bases, with 7 bases between the two germline ends. In germline, CDR1 is MNHEY, CDR2 SVGEGT. CDR3 in amino acids: CASSSGYYNEQFF. The CDR3 region has the DNA TGTGCCAGCAGTTCAGGGTACTACAATGAGCAGTTCTTC.

This clonotype occurred many times. The chain is built from TRBV11-3 and TRBJ2-7; TRBD1 agrees at 9 bases. The CDR3 is 16 residues long. Germline CDR1 reads SGHNT; CDR2 reads YENEEA. J lost 4 bases, V lost 5 bases, and 12 bases had no gene match. CDR3 region: CASSPGLGTGSYEQYF. CDR3 sequence (DNA): TGTGCCAGCAGCCCGGGTCTTGGGACAGGGTCTTACGAGCAGTACTTC.

Only a few counts were recorded for this clonotype. The genes are TRBV19 and TRBJ2-3; possibly TRBD1 for D (5 bases). Germline V lookup: CDR1 LNHDA, CDR2 SQIVND (reference sequence). V was cut by 6 bases and J by 6 bases, with 10 bases left in between. The CDR3 is 12 residues long. The CDR3 coding sequence is TGTGCCAGTAGCCAGGGCGTGGATACGCAGTATTTT. It yields the protein CASSQGVDTQYF.

The chain has TRBV9 and TRBJ2-3; the D is unclear. The V end lost 2 bases, the J end lost 5 bases, and 6 bases lay between the germline ends. This CDR3 is built from 12 residues. The germline V gene encodes CDR1 SGDLS and CDR2 YYNGEE. The CDR3 nucleotides read TGTGCCAGCAGCGTCTCGGTAGATACGCAGTATTTT. Translating gives CASSVSVDTQYF.

There are a few counts of this clonotype. The chain carries TRBV7-9 and TRBJ2-1; 11 nucleotides align to TRBD1. The V gene's germline CDR1 is SEHNR and CDR2 FQNEAQ (reference sequence). The CDR3 consists of 18 residues. Trimming took 5 bases from V and 8 from J; bases not matched to a gene: 17. CDR3 region: CASSPPKSRTGGHDEQFF. The DNA of the CDR3 is TGTGCCAGCAGCCCCCCAAAAAGTAGGACAGGGGGCCACGATGAGCAGTTCTTC.

The V and J genes are TRBV11-2 and TRBJ1-1; no firm D call. The CDR3 length is 13 residues. Per germline, CDR1 SGHAT and CDR2 FQNNGV. Trimming shortened V by 5 bases and J by 5 bases, and 12 bases separated the two germline ends. CDR3: CASSPVGYTEAFF. CDR3 bases: TGTGCCAGCAGCCCGGTAGGGTATACTGAAGCTTTCTTT.

This clonotype was seen more than once but under ten times. J is TRBJ1-3 and V is TRBV6-1, with 8 positions matching TRBD1. Germline values: CDR1 MNHNS, CDR2 SASEGT. J lost 0 bases, V lost 5 bases, and 6 bases had no gene match. The CDR3 runs 16 residues. DNA for the CDR3: TGTGCCAGCAGTCGGACAGGGAGAGCCTCTGGAAACACCATATATTTT. Amino acids: CASSRTGRASGNTIYF.

This clonotype was counted only a few times. The chain links TRBV4-1 to TRBJ2-7; D not certain. This CDR3 has 17 residues. CDR1 MGHRA and CDR2 YSYEKL come from the germline V gene. The V gene lost 5 bases and the J gene lost 0 bases, with 20 bases spanning the gap. CDR3 region: CASSSLRSRKSSYEQYF. As DNA, the CDR3 is TGCGCCAGCAGCTCTTTAAGATCGCGTAAAAGCTCCTACGAGCAGTACTTC.

This clonotype has a handful of counts. The CDR3 DNA is TGCGCCAGACTAGTCTACAATGAGCAGTTCTTC. The encoded protein is CARLVYNEQFF. The chain uses TRBV10-1 and TRBJ2-1; possibly TRBD2 for D (5 bases). Trimming removed 9 bases at V and 3 bases at J, with 6 bases between. Germline V gene sequence: CDR1 WNHNN, CDR2 SYGVQD (reference sequence). The CDR3 length is 11 residues.

This clonotype was counted ten times or more. This chain connects TRBV2 to TRBJ2-4; the D is unclear. The V end lost 2 bases, the J end lost 1 base, and 12 bases lay between the germline ends. Germline V gene lookup returns CDR1 SNHLY and CDR2 FYNNEI. CDR3 length equals 16 residues. The CDR3, as DNA: TGTGCCAGCAGTGAAAACAGCCTGCTGGCCAAAAACATTCAGTACTTC. Encoded protein: CASSENSLLAKNIQYF.

This clonotype was counted a few times. The chain links TRBV7-7 to TRBJ1-2, with 8 bases matching TRBD1. J was trimmed by 6 bases and V by 2 bases; bases with no gene match: 5. Germline assignment: CDR1 SSHAT and CDR2 FNYEAQ (reference sequence). The CDR3 has 14 residues. The CDR3 is CASSLPRQGHGYTF. CDR3 bases: TGTGCCAGCAGCTTACCCCGACAGGGGCATGGCTACACCTTC.

The CDR3 region has the DNA TGTGCCAGCAGCTCGGGGGCCGGGTTCTATAATTCACCCCTCCACTTT. This encodes CASSSGAGFYNSPLHF. This sequence joins TRBV7-9 and TRBJ1-6; TRBD1 might be the D (6 bases). Germline V gives CDR1 SEHNR, CDR2 FQNEAQ (reference sequence). The CDR3 is 16 amino acids. The V end lost 4 bases, the J end lost 3 bases, and 13 bases lay between the germline ends.

The CDR3 DNA follows: TGCAGTGCTGATAGCGGGAGGCGAGCCTACGAGCAGTACTTC. It encodes CSADSGRRAYEQYF. The rearrangement links TRBV20-1 to TRBJ2-7, with 10 positions matching TRBD2. Per germline, CDR1 DFQATT and CDR2 SNEGSKA (reference sequence). CDR3 size: 14 residues. V shed 5 bases and J 2 bases; nucleotides not matched to a gene: 6.

This clonotype was found a few times. V is TRBV7-9 and J is TRBJ2-6; TRBD2 agrees at 9 bases. This CDR3 is 15 amino acids long. Germline V gene sequence: CDR1 SEHNR, CDR2 FQNEAQ (reference sequence). The DNA for the CDR3 is TGTGCTACGCAGGTAGCGGGAGCTGGGGCCAACGTCCTGACTTTC. Translated: CATQVAGAGANVLTF.

This clonotype was seen a few times. The V and J genes are TRBV15 and TRBJ2-3, with D unclear. The CDR3 totals 14 residues. V dropped 1 base and J dropped 4 bases, with 9 bases sitting between them. Germline assignment: CDR1 LNHNV and CDR2 YYDKDF (reference sequence). CDR3 nucleotide sequence: TGTGCCACCAGCAGAGGGGTGATGGCAGATACGCAGTATTTT. Translating it yields CATSRGVMADTQYF.

This rearrangement joins TRBV6-5 to TRBJ2-4, with D possibly being TRBD2 (6 bases). The CDR3 has 12 residues. Germline assignment: CDR1 MNHEY and CDR2 SVGAGI. V was pared by 5 bases and J by 11 bases, with 13 bases between. CDR3 protein: CASSPGTGVQYF. CDR3 in DNA: TGTGCCAGCAGTCCAGGGACTGGCGTTCAGTACTTC.

This chain joins TRBV18 and TRBJ2-1; 12 nucleotides line up with TRBD2. V dropped 3 bases and J dropped 5; count of bases not matched to a gene: 2. Germline V gene data show CDR1 as KGHSH and CDR2 as LQKENI. This CDR3 comprises 15 residues. CDR3 in DNA: TGTGCCAGCTCACCCGGACTAGCGGGACACAATGAGCAGTTCTTC. Its protein product is CASSPGLAGHNEQFF.

V is TRBV2 and J is TRBJ2-5, with D possibly being TRBD1 or TRBD2 (6 bases each). The CDR3 sequence is 16 residues long. Germline CDR1 SNHLY, CDR2 FYNNEI. V lost 3 bases to trimming and J lost 1 base, with 15 bases between them. As DNA, the CDR3 is TGTGCCAGCAGTGATTGGGGGGCAGCACTCCAAGAGACCCAGTACTTC. Its translation is CASSDWGAALQETQYF.

This chain uses TRBV7-9 with TRBJ2-2; D not resolved. There are 13 residues in the CDR3. From germline, CDR1 is SEHNR and CDR2 FQNEAQ (reference sequence). Trimming shortened V by 3 bases and J by 6 bases, and 8 bases separated the two germline ends. The CDR3 DNA is TGTGCCAGCAGCTTCCCGACCCCCGGGGAGCTGTTTTTT. Translating gives CASSFPTPGELFF.

This clonotype was picked up many times. This chain connects TRBV24-1 to TRBJ2-1; no clear D gene. This CDR3 is 13 amino acids long. Per germline, CDR1 KGHDR and CDR2 SFDVKD. V shed 4 bases and J shed 5 bases, with 8 bases lying between them. CDR3 bases: TGTGCCACCAGTGAGGGTCGTCACAATGAGCAGTTCTTC. It is translated as CATSEGRHNEQFF.